This T cell receptor (beta chain) was identified in a study of T cells in tuberculosis. J was trimmed by 10 bases and V by 3 bases; bases with no gene match: 13. This CDR3 spans 17 amino acids. The V gene's germline CDR1 is SGHRS and CDR2 YFSETQ. Profiling relied on immunoSEQ multiplex PCR, and the TCRdb table lists in-frame clones only, not all of them. The table has some 23,000 clones, around nine tenths seen once. This sequence was found in a donor aged 5-35 years with latent tuberculosis or without tuberculosis infection. Some clones in this sample may be carry-over from other donors' samples. The chain has TRBV5-1 and TRBJ2-1; 13 bases are shared with TRBD2. The sequenced material came from PBMCs. The DNA of the CDR3 is TGCGCCAGCAGCTCCCAACTACTAGCGGGGGGGCAGGCCGAGCAGTTCTTC. Its translation: CASSSQLLAGGQAEQFF.